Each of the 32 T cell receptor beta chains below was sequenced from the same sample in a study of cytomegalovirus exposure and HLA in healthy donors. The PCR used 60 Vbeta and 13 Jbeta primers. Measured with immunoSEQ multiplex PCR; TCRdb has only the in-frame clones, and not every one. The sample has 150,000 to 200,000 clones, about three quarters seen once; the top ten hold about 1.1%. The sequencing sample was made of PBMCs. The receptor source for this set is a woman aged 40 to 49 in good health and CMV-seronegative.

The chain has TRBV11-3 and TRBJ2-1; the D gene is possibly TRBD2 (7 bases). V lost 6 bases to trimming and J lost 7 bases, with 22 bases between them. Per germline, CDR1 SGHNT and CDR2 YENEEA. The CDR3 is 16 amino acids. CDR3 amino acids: CASSQGGGTGINEQFF. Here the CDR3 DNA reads TGTGCCAGCAGTCAAGGGGGGGGGACTGGAATAAATGAGCAGTTCTTC.

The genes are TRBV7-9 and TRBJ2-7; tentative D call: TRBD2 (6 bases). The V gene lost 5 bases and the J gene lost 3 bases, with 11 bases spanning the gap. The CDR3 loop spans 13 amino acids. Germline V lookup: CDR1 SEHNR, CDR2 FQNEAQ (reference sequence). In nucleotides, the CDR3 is TGTGCCAGCAGCCTGGGACTCCTCTACGAGCAGTACTTC. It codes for CASSLGLLYEQYF.

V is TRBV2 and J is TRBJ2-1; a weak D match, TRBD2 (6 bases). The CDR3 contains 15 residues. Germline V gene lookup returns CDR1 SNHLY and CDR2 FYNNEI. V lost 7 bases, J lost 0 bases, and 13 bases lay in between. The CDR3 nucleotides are TGTGCCAGCAATTCCGCGGGGTTCTCCTACAATGAGCAGTTCTTC. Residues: CASNSAGFSYNEQFF.

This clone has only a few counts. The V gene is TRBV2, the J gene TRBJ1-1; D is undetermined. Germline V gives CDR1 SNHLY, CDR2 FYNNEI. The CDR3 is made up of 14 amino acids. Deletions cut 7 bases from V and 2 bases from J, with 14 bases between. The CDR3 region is CASNYDGENTEAFF. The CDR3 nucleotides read TGTGCCAGCAATTATGACGGGGAAAACACTGAAGCTTTCTTT.

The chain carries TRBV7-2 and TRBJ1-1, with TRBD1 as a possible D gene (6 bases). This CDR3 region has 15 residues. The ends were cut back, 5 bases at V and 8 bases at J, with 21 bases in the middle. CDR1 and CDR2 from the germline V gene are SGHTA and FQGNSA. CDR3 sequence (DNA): TGTGCCAGCAGCCCCCAGCTACCGGGACACGGGGAAGCTTTCTTT. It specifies CASSPQLPGHGEAFF.

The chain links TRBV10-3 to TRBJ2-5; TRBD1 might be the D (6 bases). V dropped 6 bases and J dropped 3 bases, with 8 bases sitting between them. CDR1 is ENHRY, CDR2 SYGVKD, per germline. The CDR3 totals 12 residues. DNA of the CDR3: TGTGCCATCAGAGCAGGGGAAGAGACCCAGTACTTC. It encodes CAIRAGEETQYF.

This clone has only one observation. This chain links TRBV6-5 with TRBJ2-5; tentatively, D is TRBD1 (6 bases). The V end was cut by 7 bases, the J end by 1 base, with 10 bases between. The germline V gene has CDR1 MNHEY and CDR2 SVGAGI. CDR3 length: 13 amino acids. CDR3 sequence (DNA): TGTGCCAGCATCGGACAGACCCAAGAGACCCAGTACTTC. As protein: CASIGQTQETQYF.

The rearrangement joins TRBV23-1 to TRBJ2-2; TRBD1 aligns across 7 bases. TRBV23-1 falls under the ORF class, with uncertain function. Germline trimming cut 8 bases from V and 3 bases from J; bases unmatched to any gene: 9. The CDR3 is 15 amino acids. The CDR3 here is CASPTGDIDTGELFF. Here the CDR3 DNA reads TGCGCCAGCCCTACAGGGGATATTGACACCGGGGAGCTGTTTTTT.

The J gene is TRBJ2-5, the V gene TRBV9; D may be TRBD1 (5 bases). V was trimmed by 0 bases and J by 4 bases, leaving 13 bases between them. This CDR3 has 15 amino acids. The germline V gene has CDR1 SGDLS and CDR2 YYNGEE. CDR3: CASSVGGRARETQYF. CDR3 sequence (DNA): TGTGCCAGCAGCGTAGGAGGCAGGGCAAGAGAGACCCAGTACTTC.

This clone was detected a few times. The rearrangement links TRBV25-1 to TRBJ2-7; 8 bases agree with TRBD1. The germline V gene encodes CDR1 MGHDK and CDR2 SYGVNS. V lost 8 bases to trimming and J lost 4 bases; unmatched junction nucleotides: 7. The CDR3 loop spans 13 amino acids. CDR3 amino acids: CASVFGQGYEQYF. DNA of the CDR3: TGTGCCAGCGTGTTCGGACAGGGTTACGAGCAGTACTTC.

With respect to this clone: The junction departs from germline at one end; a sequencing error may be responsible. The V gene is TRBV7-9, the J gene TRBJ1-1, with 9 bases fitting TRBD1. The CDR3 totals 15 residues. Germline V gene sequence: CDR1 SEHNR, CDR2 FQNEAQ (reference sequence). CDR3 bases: TGTTCCAGCAGCCTAGGACAGGGGATGAACACTGAAGCTTTCTTT. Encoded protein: CSSSLGQGMNTEAFF.

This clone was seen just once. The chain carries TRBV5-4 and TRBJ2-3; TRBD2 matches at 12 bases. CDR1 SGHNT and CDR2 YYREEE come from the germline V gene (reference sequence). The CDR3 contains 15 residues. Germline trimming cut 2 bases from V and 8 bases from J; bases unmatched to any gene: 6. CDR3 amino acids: CASSFRLAGVGTQYF. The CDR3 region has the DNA TGTGCCAGCAGCTTCAGACTAGCGGGAGTCGGTACGCAGTATTTT.

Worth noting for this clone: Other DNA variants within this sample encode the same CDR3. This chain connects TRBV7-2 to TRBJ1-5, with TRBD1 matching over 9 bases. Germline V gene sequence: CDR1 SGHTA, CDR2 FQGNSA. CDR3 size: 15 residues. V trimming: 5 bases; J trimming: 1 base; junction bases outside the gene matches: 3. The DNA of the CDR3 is TGTGCCAGCAGCCCCGGGACAGGGAGCAATCAGCCCCAGCATTTT. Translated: CASSPGTGSNQPQHF.

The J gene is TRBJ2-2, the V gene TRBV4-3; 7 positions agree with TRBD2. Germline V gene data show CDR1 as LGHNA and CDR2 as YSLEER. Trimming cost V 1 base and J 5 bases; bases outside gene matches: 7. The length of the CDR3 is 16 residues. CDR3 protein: CASSQVRGGRTGELFF. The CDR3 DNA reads TGCGCCAGCAGCCAAGTGCGGGGAGGGCGTACCGGGGAGCTGTTTTTT.

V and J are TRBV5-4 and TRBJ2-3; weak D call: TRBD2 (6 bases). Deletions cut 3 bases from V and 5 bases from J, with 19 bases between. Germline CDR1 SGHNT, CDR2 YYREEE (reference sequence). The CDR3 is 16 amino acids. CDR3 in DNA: TGTGCCAGCAGCTCGGCCGGGACTCGGATTTTAGATACGCAGTATTTT. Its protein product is CASSSAGTRILDTQYF. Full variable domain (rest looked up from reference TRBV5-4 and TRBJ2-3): ETGVTQSPTHLIKTRGQQVTLRCSSQSGHNTVSWYQQALGQGPQFIFQYYREEENGRGNFPPRFSGLQFPNYSSELNVNALELDDSALYLCASSSAGTRILDTQYFGPGTRLTVL.

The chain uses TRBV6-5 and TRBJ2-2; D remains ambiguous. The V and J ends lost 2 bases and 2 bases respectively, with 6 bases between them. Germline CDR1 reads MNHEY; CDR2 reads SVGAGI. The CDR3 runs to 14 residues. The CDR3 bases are TGTGCCAGCAGTTACAGGAGAAACACCGGGGAGCTGTTTTTT. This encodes CASSYRRNTGELFF.

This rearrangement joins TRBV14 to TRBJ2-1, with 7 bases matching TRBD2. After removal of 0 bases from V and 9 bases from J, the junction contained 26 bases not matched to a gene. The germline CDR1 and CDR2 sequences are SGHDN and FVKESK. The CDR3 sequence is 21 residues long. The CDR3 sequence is CASSQDVVSRLAYNLVREQFF. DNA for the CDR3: TGTGCCAGCAGCCAAGATGTCGTGAGTAGACTAGCCTACAATCTCGTTCGTGAGCAGTTCTTC.

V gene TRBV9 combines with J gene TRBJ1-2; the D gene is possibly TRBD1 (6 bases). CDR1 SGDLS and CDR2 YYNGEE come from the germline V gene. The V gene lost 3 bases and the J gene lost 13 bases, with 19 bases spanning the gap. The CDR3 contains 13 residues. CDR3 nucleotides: TGTGCCAGCAGCGCCCCCGAGGGGGGGCGGTTCACCTTC. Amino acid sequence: CASSAPEGGRFTF. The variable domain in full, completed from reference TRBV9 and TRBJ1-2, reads DSGVTQTPKHLITATGQRVTLRCSPRSGDLSVYWYQQSLDQGLQFLIQYYNGEERAKGNILERFSAQQFPDLHSELNLSSLELGDSALYFCASSAPEGGRFTFGSGTRLTVV.

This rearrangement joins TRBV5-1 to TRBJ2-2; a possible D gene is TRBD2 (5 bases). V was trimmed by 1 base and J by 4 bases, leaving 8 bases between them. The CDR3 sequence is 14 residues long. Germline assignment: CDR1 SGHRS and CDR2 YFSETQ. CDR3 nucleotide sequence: TGCGCCAGCAGCTTGACCCGGGGCACCGGGGAGCTGTTTTTT. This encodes CASSLTRGTGELFF.

The CDR3 region is CASSQRRLDYNEQFF. The CDR3 nucleotides are TGCGCCAGCAGCCAGAGGCGACTAGACTACAATGAGCAGTTCTTC. This sequence joins TRBV4-3 and TRBJ2-1, with D tentatively TRBD2 (6 bases). The V gene lost 3 bases and the J gene lost 3 bases, with 12 bases spanning the gap. CDR1 and CDR2 from the germline V gene are LGHNA and YSLEER. The CDR3 runs 15 residues.

The DNA of the CDR3 is TGTGCCATCAGTGAGTCCAGGACGGGAGCAGATACGCAGTATTTT. Amino acids: CAISESRTGADTQYF. The chain is built from TRBV10-3 and TRBJ2-3, with D possibly TRBD2 on 6 matching bases. CDR1 is ENHRY and CDR2 is SYGVKD in the germline V gene. The CDR3 runs 15 residues. Trimming left V 0 bases short and J 4 bases short, with 11 bases between.

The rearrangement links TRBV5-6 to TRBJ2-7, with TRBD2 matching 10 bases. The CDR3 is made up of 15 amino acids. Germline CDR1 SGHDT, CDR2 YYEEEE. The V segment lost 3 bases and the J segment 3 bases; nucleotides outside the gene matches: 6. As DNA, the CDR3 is TGTGCCAGCAGCTCGGAGCGGGAGGGCCTCTACGAGCAGTACTTC. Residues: CASSSEREGLYEQYF.

CDR3 sequence: CAWTPGLWDRTVGELFF. CDR3 in DNA: TGTGCCTGGACCCCGGGACTATGGGACAGGACTGTCGGGGAGCTGTTTTTT. This chain joins TRBV30 and TRBJ2-2, with D maybe TRBD1 (8 bases). The germline CDR1 and CDR2 sequences are GTSNPN and SVGIG (reference sequence). With 4 bases removed from V and 7 bases from J, the gap between germline ends came to 25 bases. The CDR3 runs 17 residues.

Here the CDR3 reads CASGLVLGARPETQYF. Written as DNA, the CDR3 is TGTGCTAGTGGTTTGGTACTGGGGGCGCGTCCAGAGACCCAGTACTTC. This rearrangement joins TRBV12-5 to TRBJ2-5; tentatively, D is TRBD1 (6 bases). The CDR3 length is 16 residues. Trimming removed 0 bases at V and 4 bases at J, with 15 bases between. CDR1 and CDR2 (germline): LGHNT, FRNRAP.

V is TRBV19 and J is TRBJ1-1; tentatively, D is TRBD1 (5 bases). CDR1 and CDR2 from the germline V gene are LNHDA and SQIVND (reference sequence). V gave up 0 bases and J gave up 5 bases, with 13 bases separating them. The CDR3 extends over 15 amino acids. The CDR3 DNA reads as TGTGCCAGTAGTATAGAAGCAGGGAAGGGGACTGAAGCTTTCTTT. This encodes CASSIEAGKGTEAFF. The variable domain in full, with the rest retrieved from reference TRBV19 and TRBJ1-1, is DGGITQSPKYLFRKEGQNVTLSCEQNLNHDAMYWYRQDPGQGLRLIYYSQIVNDFQKGDIAEGYSVSREKKESFPLTVTSAQKNPTAFYLCASSIEAGKGTEAFFGQGTRLTVV.

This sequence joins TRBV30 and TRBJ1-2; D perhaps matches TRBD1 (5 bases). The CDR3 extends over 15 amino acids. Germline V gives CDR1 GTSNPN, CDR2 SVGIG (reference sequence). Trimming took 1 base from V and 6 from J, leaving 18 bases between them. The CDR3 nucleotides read TGTGCCTGGAGTGAGACGAGGGGAGGAGGGGATGGCTACACCTTC. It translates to CAWSETRGGGDGYTF. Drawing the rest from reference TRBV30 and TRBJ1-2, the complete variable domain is SQTIHQWPATLVQPVGSPLSLECTVEGTSNPNLYWYRQAAGRGLQLLFYSVGIGQISSEVPQNLSASRPQDRQFILSSKKLLLSDSGFYLCAWSETRGGGDGYTFGSGTRLTVV.

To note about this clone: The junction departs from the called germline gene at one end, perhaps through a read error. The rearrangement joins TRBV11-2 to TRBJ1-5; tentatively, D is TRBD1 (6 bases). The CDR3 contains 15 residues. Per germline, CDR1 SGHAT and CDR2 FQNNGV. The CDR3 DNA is TGTGCCAGCAGCGTAGAATCGACAGGACCGGGGTCCCAGCATTTT. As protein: CASSVESTGPGSQHF.

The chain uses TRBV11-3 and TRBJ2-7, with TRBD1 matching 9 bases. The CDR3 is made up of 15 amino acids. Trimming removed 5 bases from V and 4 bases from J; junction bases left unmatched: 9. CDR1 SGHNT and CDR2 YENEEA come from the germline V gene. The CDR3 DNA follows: TGTGCCAGCAGCCCTCCGGGACAGGGCTTGTACGAGCAGTACTTC. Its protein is CASSPPGQGLYEQYF.

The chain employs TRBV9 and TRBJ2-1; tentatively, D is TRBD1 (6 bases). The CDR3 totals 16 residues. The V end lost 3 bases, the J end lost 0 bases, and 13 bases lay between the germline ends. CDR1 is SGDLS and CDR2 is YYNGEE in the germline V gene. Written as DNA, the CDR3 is TGTGCCAGCAGCGCCGATCCCAGGGGCTCCTACAATGAGCAGTTCTTC. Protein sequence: CASSADPRGSYNEQFF.

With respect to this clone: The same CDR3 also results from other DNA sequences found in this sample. The CDR3 coding sequence is TGCGCCAGCAGCTTGGATGGCATGAACACTGAAGCTTTCTTT. It translates to CASSLDGMNTEAFF. This chain joins TRBV5-1 and TRBJ1-1; no reliable D call. The V gene's germline CDR1 is SGHRS and CDR2 YFSETQ. This CDR3 is 14 amino acids long. The ends were cut back, 0 bases at V and 0 bases at J, with 6 bases in the middle.

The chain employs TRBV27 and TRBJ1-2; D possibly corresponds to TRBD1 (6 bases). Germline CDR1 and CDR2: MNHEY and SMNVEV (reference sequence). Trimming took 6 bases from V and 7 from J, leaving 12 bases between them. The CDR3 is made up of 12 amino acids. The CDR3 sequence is CASRTGRAGYTF. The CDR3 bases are TGTGCCAGCAGGACAGGAAGAGCTGGCTACACCTTC.

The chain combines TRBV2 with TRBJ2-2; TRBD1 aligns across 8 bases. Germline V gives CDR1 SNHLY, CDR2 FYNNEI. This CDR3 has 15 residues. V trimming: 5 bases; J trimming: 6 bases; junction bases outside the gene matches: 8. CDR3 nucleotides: TGTGCCAGCAGTTCCAGACAGGGGCCCGCCGGGGAGCTGTTTTTT. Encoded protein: CASSSRQGPAGELFF.